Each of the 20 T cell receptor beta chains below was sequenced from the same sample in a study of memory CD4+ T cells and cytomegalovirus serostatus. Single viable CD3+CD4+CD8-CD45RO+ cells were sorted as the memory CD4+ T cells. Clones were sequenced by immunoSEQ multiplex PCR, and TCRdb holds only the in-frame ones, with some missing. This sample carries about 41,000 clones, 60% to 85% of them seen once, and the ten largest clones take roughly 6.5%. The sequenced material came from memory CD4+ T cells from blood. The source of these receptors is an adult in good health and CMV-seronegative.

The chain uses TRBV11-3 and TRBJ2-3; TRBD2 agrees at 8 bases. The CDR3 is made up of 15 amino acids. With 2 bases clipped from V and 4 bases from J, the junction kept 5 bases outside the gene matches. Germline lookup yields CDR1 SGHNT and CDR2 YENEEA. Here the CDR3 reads CASSLSGLAPDTQYF. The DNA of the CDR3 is TGTGCCAGCAGCTTAAGCGGACTAGCACCAGATACGCAGTATTTT.

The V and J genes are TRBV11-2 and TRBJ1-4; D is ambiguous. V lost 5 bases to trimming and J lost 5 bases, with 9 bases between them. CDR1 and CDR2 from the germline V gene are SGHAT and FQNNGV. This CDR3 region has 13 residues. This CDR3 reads CASSRVPNEKLFF. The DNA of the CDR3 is TGTGCCAGCAGCCGGGTCCCGAATGAAAAACTGTTTTTT.

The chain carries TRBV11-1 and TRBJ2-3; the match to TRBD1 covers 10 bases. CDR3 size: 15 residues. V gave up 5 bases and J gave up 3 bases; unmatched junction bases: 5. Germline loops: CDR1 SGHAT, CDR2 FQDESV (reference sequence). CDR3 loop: CASSLMGQGTDTQYF. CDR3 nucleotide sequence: TGTGCCAGCAGCCTAATGGGACAGGGGACAGATACGCAGTATTTT.

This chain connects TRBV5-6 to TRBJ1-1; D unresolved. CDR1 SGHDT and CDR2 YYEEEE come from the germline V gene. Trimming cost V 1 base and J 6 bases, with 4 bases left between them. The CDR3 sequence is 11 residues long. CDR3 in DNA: TGTGCCAGCAGCTTGTGGTCTGAAGCTTTCTTT. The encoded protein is CASSLWSEAFF.

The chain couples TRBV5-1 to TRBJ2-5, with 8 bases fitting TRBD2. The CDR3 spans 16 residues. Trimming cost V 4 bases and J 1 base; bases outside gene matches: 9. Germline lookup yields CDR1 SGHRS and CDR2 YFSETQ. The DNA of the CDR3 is TGCGCCAGCAGCCCGGGGGTAGCGGGGACCCAAGAGACCCAGTACTTC. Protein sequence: CASSPGVAGTQETQYF.

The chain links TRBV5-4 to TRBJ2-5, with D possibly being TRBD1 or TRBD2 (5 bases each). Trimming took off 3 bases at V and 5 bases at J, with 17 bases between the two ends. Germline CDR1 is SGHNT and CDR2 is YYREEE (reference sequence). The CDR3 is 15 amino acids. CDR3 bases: TGTGCCAGCAGCTCCGGAGTGAGGGGAATGGAGACCCAGTACTTC. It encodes CASSSGVRGMETQYF.

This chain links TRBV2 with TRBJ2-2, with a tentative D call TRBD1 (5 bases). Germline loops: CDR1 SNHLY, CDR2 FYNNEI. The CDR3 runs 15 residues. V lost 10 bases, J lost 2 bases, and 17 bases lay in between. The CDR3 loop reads CATRRQISNTGELFF. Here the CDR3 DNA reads TGTGCCACACGACGACAGATATCTAACACCGGGGAGCTGTTTTTT.

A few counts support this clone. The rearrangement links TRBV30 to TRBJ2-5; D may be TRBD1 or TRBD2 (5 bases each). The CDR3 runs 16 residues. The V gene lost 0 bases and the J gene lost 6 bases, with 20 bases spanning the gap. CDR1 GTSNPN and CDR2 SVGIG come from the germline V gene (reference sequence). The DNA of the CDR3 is TGTGCCTGGAGTGTACAGACAGTACCAACTAGAAAGACCCAGTACTTC. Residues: CAWSVQTVPTRKTQYF.

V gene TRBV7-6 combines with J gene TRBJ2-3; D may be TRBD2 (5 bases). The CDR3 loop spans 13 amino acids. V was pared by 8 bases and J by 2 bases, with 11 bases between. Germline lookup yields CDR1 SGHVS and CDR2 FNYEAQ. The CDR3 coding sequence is TGTGCCAGCCGGGGTGTGAACACAGATACGCAGTATTTT. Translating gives CASRGVNTDTQYF. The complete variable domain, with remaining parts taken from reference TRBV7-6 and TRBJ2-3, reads GAGVSQSPRYKVTKRGQDVALRCDPISGHVSLYWYRQALGQGPEFLTYFNYEAQQDKSGLPNDRFSAERPEGSISTLTIQRTEQRDSAMYRCASRGVNTDTQYFGPGTRLTVL.

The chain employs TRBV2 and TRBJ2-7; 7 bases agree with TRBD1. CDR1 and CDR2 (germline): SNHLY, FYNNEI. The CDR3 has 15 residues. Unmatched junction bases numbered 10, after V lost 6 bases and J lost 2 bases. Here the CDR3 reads CASRLARDSTYEQYF. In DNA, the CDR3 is TGTGCCAGCAGGCTCGCCCGGGACAGTACCTACGAGCAGTACTTC.

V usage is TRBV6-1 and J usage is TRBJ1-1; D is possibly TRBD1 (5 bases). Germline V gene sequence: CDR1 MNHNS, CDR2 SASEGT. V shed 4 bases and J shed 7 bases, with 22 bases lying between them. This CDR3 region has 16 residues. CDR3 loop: CASSGFRAGTPHEAFF. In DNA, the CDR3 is TGTGCCAGCAGTGGATTCCGGGCCGGGACTCCCCATGAAGCTTTCTTT.

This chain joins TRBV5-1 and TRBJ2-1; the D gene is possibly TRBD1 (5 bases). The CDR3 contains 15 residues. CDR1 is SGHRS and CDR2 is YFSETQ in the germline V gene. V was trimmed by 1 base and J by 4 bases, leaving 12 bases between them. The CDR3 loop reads CASSLQGGTYNEQFF. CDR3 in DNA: TGCGCCAGCAGCTTGCAGGGTGGCACGTACAATGAGCAGTTCTTC.

The CDR3 nucleotides are TGTGCCAGCAGCTTAACGAGCTCTGGAAACACCATATATTTT. This codes for CASSLTSSGNTIYF. The chain is built from TRBV7-9 and TRBJ1-3; no clear D. Trimming pared 2 bases from V and 0 bases from J, leaving 5 bases between. CDR1 and CDR2 from the germline V gene are SEHNR and FQNEAQ (reference sequence). The CDR3 consists of 14 residues. The variable domain in full, with the rest retrieved from reference TRBV7-9 and TRBJ1-3, is DTGVSQNPRHKITKRGQNVTFRCDPISEHNRLYWYRQTLGQGPEFLTYFQNEAQLEKSRLLSDRFSAERPKGSFSTLEIQRTEQGDSAMYLCASSLTSSGNTIYFGEGSWLTVV.

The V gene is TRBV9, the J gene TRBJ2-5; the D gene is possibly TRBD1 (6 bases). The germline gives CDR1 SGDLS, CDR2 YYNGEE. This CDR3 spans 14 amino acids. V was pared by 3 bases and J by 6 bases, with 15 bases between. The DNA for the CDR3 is TGTGCCAGCAGCGCCCCGGGACACGGGAAGACCCAGTACTTC. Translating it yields CASSAPGHGKTQYF.

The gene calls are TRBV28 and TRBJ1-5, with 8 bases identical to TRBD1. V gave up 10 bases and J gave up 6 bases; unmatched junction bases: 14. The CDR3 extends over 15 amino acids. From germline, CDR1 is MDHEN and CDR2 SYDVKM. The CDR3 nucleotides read TGTGCCACCACACCATTGGACAGGGTGGGTCAGCCCCAGCATTTT. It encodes CATTPLDRVGQPQHF.

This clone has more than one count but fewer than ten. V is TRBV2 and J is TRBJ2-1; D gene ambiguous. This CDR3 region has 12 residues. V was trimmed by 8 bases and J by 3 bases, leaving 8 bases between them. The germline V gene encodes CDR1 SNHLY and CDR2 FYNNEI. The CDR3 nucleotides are TGTGCCAGCTCAAGGGACTACAATGAGCAGTTCTTC. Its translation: CASSRDYNEQFF. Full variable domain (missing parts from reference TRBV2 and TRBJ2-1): EPEVTQTPSHQVTQMGQEVILRCVPISNHLYFYWYRQILGQKVEFLVSFYNNEISEKSEIFDDQFSVERPDGSNFTLKIRSTKLEDSAMYFCASSRDYNEQFFGPGTRLTVL.

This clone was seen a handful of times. The CDR3 loop reads CASQFDTYEQYF. The DNA for the CDR3 is TGTGCCAGCCAATTTGACACCTACGAGCAGTACTTC. V usage is TRBV2 and J usage is TRBJ2-7; D gene uncertain. The CDR3 runs to 12 residues. The germline V and J ends were trimmed by 8 bases and 2 bases, with 10 bases remaining between them. Germline assignment: CDR1 SNHLY and CDR2 FYNNEI.

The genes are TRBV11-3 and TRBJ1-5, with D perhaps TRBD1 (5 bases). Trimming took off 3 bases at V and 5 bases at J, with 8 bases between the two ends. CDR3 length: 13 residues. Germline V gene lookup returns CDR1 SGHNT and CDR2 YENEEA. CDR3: CASSFSQDQPQHF. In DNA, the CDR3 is TGTGCCAGCAGCTTCTCACAGGATCAGCCCCAGCATTTT.

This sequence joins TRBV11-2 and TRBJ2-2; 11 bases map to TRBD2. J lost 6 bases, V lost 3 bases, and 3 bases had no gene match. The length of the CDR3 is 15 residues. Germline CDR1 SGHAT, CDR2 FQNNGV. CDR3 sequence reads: CASSFELAGAGELFF. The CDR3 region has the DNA TGTGCCAGCAGCTTTGAACTAGCGGGAGCCGGGGAGCTGTTTTTT. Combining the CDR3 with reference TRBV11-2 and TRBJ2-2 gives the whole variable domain EAGVAQSPRYKIIEKRQSVAFWCNPISGHATLYWYQQILGQGPKLLIQFQNNGVVDDSQLPKDRFSAERLKGVDSTLKIQPAKLEDSAVYLCASSFELAGAGELFFGEGSRLTVL.

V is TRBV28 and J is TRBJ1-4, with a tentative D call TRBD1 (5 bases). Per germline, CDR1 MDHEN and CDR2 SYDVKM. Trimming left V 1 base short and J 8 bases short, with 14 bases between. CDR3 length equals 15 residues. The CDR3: CASSLSSGSQEKLFF. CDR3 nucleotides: TGTGCCAGCAGTTTATCGTCAGGGTCACAGGAAAAACTGTTTTTT. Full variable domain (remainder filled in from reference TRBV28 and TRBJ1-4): DVKVTQSSRYLVKRTGEKVFLECVQDMDHENMFWYRQDPGLGLRLIYFSYDVKMKEKGDIPEGYSVSREKKERFSLILESASTNQTSMYLCASSLSSGSQEKLFFGSGTQLSVL.